The 21 T cell receptor beta chains given below trace back to one sample, sequenced in a study of T cell responses to AZD1222 COVID-19 vaccine. Libraries were prepared by immunoSEQ multiplex PCR; TCRdb keeps only in-frame clonotypes and omits some of them. This table has some 130,000 clones, about 88% appearing once. The sequenced sample was peripheral blood, obtained 28 days after the second AZD1222 dose. Source of these receptors: an adult who received the AZD1222 COVID-19 vaccine.

The chain recombines TRBV29-1 with TRBJ1-4, with a weak D call TRBD1 (6 bases). V was clipped by 5 bases and J by 8 bases, with 15 bases between them. This CDR3 is built from 13 residues. Germline V lookup: CDR1 SQVTM, CDR2 ANQGSEA. This chain's CDR3 is CSVNRNQGEKLFF. DNA for the CDR3: TGCAGCGTTAACAGAAACCAGGGGGAAAAACTGTTTTTT.

This clone was picked up one time. V and J are TRBV29-1 and TRBJ2-1; TRBD1 might be the D (6 bases). CDR1 is SQVTM, CDR2 ANQGSEA, per germline. Trimming took off 3 bases at V and 0 bases at J, with 15 bases between the two ends. The CDR3 spans 16 residues. CDR3 amino acids: CSVDPDSQPSYNEQFF. CDR3 bases: TGCAGCGTTGACCCGGACAGCCAACCCTCCTACAATGAGCAGTTCTTC.

The gene calls are TRBV10-2 and TRBJ2-3; D is unclear. The germline gives CDR1 WSHSY, CDR2 SAAADI. Trimming shortened V by 6 bases and J by 1 base, and 14 bases separated the two germline ends. The CDR3 is 15 residues long. CDR3 nucleotide sequence: TGCGCCAGCAGCTTCCTATCCGATGGCACAGATACGCAGTATTTT. Protein sequence: CASSFLSDGTDTQYF.

V and J are TRBV6-6 and TRBJ1-1; the D gene is possibly TRBD1 (5 bases). Between the trimmed V and J ends, which lost 5 bases and 3 bases, there was a span of 13 bases. Germline values: CDR1 MNHNY, CDR2 SVGAGI (reference sequence). This CDR3 contains 14 residues. CDR3 DNA sequence: TGTGCCAGCAGTCGGGGGGAGCAGGACACTGAAGCTTTCTTT. It translates to CASSRGEQDTEAFF.

The chain recombines TRBV4-1 with TRBJ1-2; D is perhaps TRBD1 (6 bases). Trimming cost V 4 bases and J 3 bases, with 12 bases left between them. The V gene's germline CDR1 is MGHRA and CDR2 YSYEKL. The CDR3 extends over 14 amino acids. CDR3 sequence: CASSPGAQDYGYTF. The DNA for the CDR3 is TGCGCCAGCAGCCCAGGGGCGCAGGACTATGGCTACACCTTC.

The CDR3 is CAWSVLHSETQYF. The CDR3, as DNA: TGTGCCTGGAGTGTATTGCACTCAGAGACCCAGTACTTC. The chain combines TRBV30 with TRBJ2-5; D is ambiguous. V was cut by 0 bases and J by 4 bases, with 9 bases left in between. This CDR3 is 13 amino acids long. Germline V CDR1 and CDR2: GTSNPN, SVGIG (reference sequence).

The chain uses TRBV9 and TRBJ2-7, with TRBD1 matching over 8 bases. CDR1 is SGDLS, CDR2 YYNGEE, per germline. There are 15 residues in the CDR3. V shed 0 bases and J 4 bases; nucleotides not matched to a gene: 6. CDR3 amino acids: CASSVGPGGRYEQYF. For the CDR3, the DNA is TGTGCCAGCAGCGTAGGGCCAGGGGGCAGGTACGAGCAGTACTTC.

The chain employs TRBV2 and TRBJ1-1; D is unresolved. The CDR3 contains 13 residues. Per germline, CDR1 SNHLY and CDR2 FYNNEI. Between the trimmed V and J ends, which lost 4 bases and 4 bases, there was a span of 10 bases. The CDR3 reads CASSANWGTEAFF. CDR3 DNA: TGTGCCAGCAGTGCGAACTGGGGCACTGAAGCTTTCTTT.

The rearrangement links TRBV28 to TRBJ1-2, with TRBD1 matching 8 bases. The CDR3 contains 16 residues. CDR1 and CDR2 (germline): MDHEN, SYDVKM. The trim removed 2 bases at V and 3 bases at J, leaving 8 bases unmatched. The CDR3 spells CASSLIPQGADYGYTF. CDR3 sequence (DNA): TGTGCCAGCAGTTTAATACCGCAGGGGGCAGACTATGGCTACACCTTC.

The gene calls are TRBV7-6 and TRBJ1-3; possible D gene TRBD1, 6 bases. Trimming cost V 3 bases and J 0 bases, with 6 bases left between them. CDR1 is SGHVS and CDR2 is FNYEAQ in the germline V gene. CDR3 length: 14 amino acids. Here the CDR3 reads CASSLDSSGNTIYF. CDR3 bases: TGTGCCAGCAGCTTGGACAGCTCTGGAAACACCATATATTTT. The whole variable domain, remainder taken from reference TRBV7-6 and TRBJ1-3, is GAGVSQSPRYKVTKRGQDVALRCDPISGHVSLYWYRQALGQGPEFLTYFNYEAQQDKSGLPNDRFSAERPEGSISTLTIQRTEQRDSAMYRCASSLDSSGNTIYFGEGSWLTVV.

The V gene is TRBV7-8, the J gene TRBJ1-3, with TRBD1 matching 7 bases. V lost 5 bases, J lost 3 bases, and 4 bases stayed unmatched. CDR3 length: 14 amino acids. Germline V gene sequence: CDR1 SGHVS, CDR2 FQNEAQ. CDR3 amino acids: CASSPRQGGNTIYF. The CDR3 DNA sequence: TGTGCCAGCAGCCCGCGACAGGGTGGAAACACCATATATTTT.

J is TRBJ1-1 and V is TRBV10-3; 8 positions match TRBD1. The germline V gene encodes CDR1 ENHRY and CDR2 SYGVKD. The CDR3 covers 13 residues. Trimming removed 9 bases from V and 1 base from J; junction bases left unmatched: 4. Here the CDR3 reads CAIAGTGNTEAFF. Here the CDR3 DNA reads TGTGCCATTGCCGGGACAGGGAACACTGAAGCTTTCTTT.

V usage is TRBV20-1 and J usage is TRBJ2-7, with 7 bases aligning to TRBD2. The germline V gene encodes CDR1 DFQATT and CDR2 SNEGSKA (reference sequence). J lost 10 bases, V lost 6 bases, and 9 bases had no gene match. The length of the CDR3 is 11 residues. CDR3 nucleotides: TGCAGTGCCCTGTCCGGGGGGACTCAGTACTTC. Translating it yields CSALSGGTQYF.

The genes are TRBV6-5 and TRBJ2-1; 12 nucleotides match TRBD1. The length of the CDR3 is 15 residues. The germline gives CDR1 MNHEY, CDR2 SVGAGI. Trimming took 6 bases from V and 8 from J; bases not matched to a gene: 8. CDR3 DNA: TGTGCCAGCAGCGGAAGGGGACAGGGGGCTTATGAGCAGTTCTTC. This encodes CASSGRGQGAYEQFF.

The V gene is TRBV12-3 or TRBV12-4, the J gene TRBJ2-5; no clear D. The CDR3 spans 13 residues. Trimming removed 5 bases at V and 1 base at J, with 8 bases between. CDR3 region: CASSARVQETQYF. The DNA for the CDR3 is TGTGCCAGCAGTGCCCGGGTCCAAGAGACCCAGTACTTC.

The CDR3 bases are TGTGCCAGCAGCTTAAGGCTAGCGGGGGGGAGAGAGACCCAGTACTTC. This sequence encodes CASSLRLAGGRETQYF. V is TRBV7-9 and J is TRBJ2-5; 12 nucleotides line up with TRBD2. The CDR3 spans 16 residues. The J segment lost 4 bases and the V segment lost 2 bases, leaving 5 bases of the junction unmatched. Germline V CDR1 and CDR2: SEHNR, FQNEAQ (reference sequence).

The genes are TRBV9 and TRBJ1-2; 7 nucleotides line up with TRBD1. Germline V gene data show CDR1 as SGDLS and CDR2 as YYNGEE. There are 15 residues in the CDR3. V was clipped by 4 bases and J by 8 bases; unmatched bases: 14. The CDR3 DNA is TGTGCCAGCAGCCCCGGGACAGTCACCGCTATGGGCTACACCTTC. As protein: CASSPGTVTAMGYTF.

This clone was counted a single time. The gene calls are TRBV4-2 and TRBJ2-5; D possibly matches TRBD1 or TRBD2 (5 bases each). The ends were cut back, 1 base at V and 5 bases at J, with 14 bases in the middle. This CDR3 spans 15 amino acids. Germline V gene sequence: CDR1 LGHNA, CDR2 YNFKEQ. CDR3 residues: CASSQGSRGGETQYF. CDR3 bases: TGTGCCAGCAGCCAAGGGTCGAGGGGCGGGGAGACCCAGTACTTC.

This chain's CDR3 is CATSDLGRGNYGYTF. CDR3 coding DNA: TGTGCCACCAGTGATTTGGGCAGGGGCAACTATGGCTACACCTTC. The rearrangement uses TRBV24-1 and TRBJ1-2; a possible D gene is TRBD1 (6 bases). The V gene's germline CDR1 is KGHDR and CDR2 SFDVKD. The CDR3 length is 15 residues. V was trimmed by 0 bases and J by 2 bases, leaving 9 bases between them.

The chain uses TRBV12-3 or TRBV12-4 and TRBJ2-7; D unresolved. Trimming removed 3 bases from V and 4 bases from J, with 4 bases in between. This CDR3 contains 11 residues. The CDR3 region is CASSFRYEQYF. The DNA of the CDR3 is TGTGCCAGCAGTTTCAGATACGAGCAGTACTTC.

DNA of the CDR3: TGTGCCAGCAGCTTAGATCTCGCGGTCCGAGGCTACACCTTC. Amino acid sequence: CASSLDLAVRGYTF. V gene TRBV11-2 combines with J gene TRBJ1-2; unclear D gene. The germline V gene encodes CDR1 SGHAT and CDR2 FQNNGV. Trimming shortened V by 0 bases and J by 8 bases, and 13 bases separated the two germline ends. The CDR3 totals 14 residues. The entire variable domain, with the rest obtained from reference TRBV11-2 and TRBJ1-2, is as follows: EAGVAQSPRYKIIEKRQSVAFWCNPISGHATLYWYQQILGQGPKLLIQFQNNGVVDDSQLPKDRFSAERLKGVDSTLKIQPAKLEDSAVYLCASSLDLAVRGYTFGSGTRLTVV.